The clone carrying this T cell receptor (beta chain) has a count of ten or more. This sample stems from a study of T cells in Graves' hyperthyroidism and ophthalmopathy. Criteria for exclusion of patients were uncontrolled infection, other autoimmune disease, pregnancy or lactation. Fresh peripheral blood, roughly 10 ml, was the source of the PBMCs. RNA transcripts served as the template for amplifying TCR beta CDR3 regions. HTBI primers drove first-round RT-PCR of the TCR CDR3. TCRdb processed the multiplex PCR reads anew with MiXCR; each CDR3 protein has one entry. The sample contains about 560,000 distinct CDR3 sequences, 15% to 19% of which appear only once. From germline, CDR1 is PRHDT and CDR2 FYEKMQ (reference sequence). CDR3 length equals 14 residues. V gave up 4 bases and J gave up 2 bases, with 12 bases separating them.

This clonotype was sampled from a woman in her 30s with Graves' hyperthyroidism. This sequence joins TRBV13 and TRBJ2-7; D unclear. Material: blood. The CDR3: CASSSKRSPYEQYF. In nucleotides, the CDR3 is TGTGCCAGCAGCTCGAAGCGTAGTCCCTACGAGCAGTACTTC.